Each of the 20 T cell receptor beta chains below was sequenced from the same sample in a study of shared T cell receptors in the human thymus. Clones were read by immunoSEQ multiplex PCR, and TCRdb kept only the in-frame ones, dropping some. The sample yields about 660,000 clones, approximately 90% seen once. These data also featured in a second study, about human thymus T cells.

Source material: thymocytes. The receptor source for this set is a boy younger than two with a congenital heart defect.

CDR3 region: CASSYGTGSHEQFF. The CDR3 bases are TGTGCCAGCAGCTACGGGACAGGGTCTCACGAGCAGTTCTTC. The rearrangement joins TRBV6-6 to TRBJ2-1, with 9 bases identical to TRBD1. The CDR3 covers 14 residues. The ends lost 6 bases at V and 10 bases at J; junction bases unmatched: 10. Germline CDR1 and CDR2: MNHNY and SVGAGI (reference sequence).

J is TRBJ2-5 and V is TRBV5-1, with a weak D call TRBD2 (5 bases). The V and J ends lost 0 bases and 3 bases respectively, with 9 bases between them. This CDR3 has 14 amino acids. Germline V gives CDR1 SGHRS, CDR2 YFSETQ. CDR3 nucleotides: TGCGCCAGCAGCTTGGGGGGAGAAAAAGAGACCCAGTACTTC. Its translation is CASSLGGEKETQYF.

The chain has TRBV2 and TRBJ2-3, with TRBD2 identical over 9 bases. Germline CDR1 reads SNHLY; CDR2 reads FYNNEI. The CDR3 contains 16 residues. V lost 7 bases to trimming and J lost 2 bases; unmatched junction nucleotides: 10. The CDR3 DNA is TGTGCCAGCAAAGACCCTAGCGGGACCCACACAGATACGCAGTATTTT. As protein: CASKDPSGTHTDTQYF.

The CDR3 DNA follows: TGTGCCAGCAGCTTAGAGCGAACAGGGAACACAGATACGCAGTATTTT. It translates to CASSLERTGNTDTQYF. V usage is TRBV7-9 and J usage is TRBJ2-3, with D possibly matching TRBD1 (6 bases). The CDR3 runs to 16 residues. Germline V lookup: CDR1 SEHNR, CDR2 FQNEAQ (reference sequence). Trimming left V 1 base short and J 2 bases short, with 13 bases between.

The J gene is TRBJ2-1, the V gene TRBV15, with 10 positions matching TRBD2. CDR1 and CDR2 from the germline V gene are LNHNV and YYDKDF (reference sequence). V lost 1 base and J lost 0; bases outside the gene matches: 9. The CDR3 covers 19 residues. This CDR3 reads CATSRAHGLAETSYNEQFF. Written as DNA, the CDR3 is TGTGCCACCAGCAGAGCCCACGGACTAGCGGAGACCTCCTACAATGAGCAGTTCTTC.

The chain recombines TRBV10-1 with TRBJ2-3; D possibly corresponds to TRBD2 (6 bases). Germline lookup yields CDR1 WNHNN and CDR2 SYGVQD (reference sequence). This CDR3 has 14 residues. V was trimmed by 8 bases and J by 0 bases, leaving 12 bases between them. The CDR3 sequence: CASSPGLSTDTQYF. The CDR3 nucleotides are TGCGCCAGCTCCCCGGGACTTAGCACAGATACGCAGTATTTT.

The CDR3 sequence is CAWSVLPGNTEAFF. Written as DNA, the CDR3 is TGTGCCTGGAGTGTATTGCCCGGGAACACTGAAGCTTTCTTT. The chain carries TRBV30 and TRBJ1-1; D gene ambiguous. Germline CDR1 GTSNPN, CDR2 SVGIG (reference sequence). Between the trimmed V and J ends, which lost 0 bases and 1 base, there was a span of 9 bases. The length of the CDR3 is 14 residues.

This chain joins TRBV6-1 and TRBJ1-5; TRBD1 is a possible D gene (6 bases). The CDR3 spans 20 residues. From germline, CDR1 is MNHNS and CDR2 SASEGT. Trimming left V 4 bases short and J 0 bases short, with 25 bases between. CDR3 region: CASSVGVDRSNPYSNQPQHF. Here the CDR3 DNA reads TGTGCCAGCAGTGTTGGGGTGGACAGATCGAACCCATATAGCAATCAGCCCCAGCATTTT.

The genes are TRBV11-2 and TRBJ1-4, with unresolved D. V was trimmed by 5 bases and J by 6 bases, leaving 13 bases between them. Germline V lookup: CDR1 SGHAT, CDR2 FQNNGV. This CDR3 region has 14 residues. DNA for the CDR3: TGTGCCAGCAGCGCGATTTTCGGGGATGAAAAACTGTTTTTT. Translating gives CASSAIFGDEKLFF.

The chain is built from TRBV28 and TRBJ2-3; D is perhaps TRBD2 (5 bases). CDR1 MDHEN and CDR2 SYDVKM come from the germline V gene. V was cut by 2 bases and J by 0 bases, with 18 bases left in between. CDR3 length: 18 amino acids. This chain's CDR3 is CASSLRSPGGSSTDTQYF. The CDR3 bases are TGTGCCAGCAGTTTAAGGAGTCCCGGCGGGTCAAGCACAGATACGCAGTATTTT.

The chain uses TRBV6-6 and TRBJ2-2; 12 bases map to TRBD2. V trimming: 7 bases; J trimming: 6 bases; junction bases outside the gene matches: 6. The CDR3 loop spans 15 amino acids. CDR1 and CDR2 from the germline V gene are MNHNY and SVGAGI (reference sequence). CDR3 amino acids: CASTRLAGASGELFF. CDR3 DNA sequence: TGTGCCAGCACCCGACTAGCGGGAGCTTCCGGGGAGCTGTTTTTT.

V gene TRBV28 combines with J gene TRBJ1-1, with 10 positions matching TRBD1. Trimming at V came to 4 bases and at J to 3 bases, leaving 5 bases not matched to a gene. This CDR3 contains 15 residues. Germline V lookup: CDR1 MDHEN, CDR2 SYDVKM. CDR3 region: CASSSSGTGDTEAFF. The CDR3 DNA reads TGTGCCAGCAGTTCCTCCGGGACAGGGGACACTGAAGCTTTCTTT.

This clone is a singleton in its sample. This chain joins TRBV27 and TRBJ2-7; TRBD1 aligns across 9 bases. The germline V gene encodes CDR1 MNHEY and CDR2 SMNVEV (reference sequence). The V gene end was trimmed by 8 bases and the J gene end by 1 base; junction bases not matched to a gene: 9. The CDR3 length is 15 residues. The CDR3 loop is CASPLSGTGSYEQYF. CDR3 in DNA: TGTGCCAGCCCACTCTCCGGGACAGGGTCCTACGAGCAGTACTTC.

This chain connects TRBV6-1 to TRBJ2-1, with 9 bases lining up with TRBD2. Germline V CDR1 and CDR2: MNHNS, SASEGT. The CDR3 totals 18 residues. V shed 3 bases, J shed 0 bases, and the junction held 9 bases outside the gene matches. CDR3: CASSEVAGGISSYNEQFF. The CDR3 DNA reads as TGTGCCAGCAGTGAGGTGGCGGGAGGGATTAGCTCCTACAATGAGCAGTTCTTC.

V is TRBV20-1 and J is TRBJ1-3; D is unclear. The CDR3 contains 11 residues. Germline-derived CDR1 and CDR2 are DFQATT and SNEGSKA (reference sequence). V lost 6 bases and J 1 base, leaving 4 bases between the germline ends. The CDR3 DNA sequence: TGCAGTGCCGCGTCTGGAAACACCATATATTTT. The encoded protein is CSAASGNTIYF.

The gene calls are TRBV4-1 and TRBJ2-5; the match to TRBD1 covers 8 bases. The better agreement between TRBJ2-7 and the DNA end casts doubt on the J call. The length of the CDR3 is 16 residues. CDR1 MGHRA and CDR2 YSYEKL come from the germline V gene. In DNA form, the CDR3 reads TGCGCCAGCAGCCAAGAATATAGGGACAGGCCCTACGAGCAGTACTTC. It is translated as CASSQEYRDRPYEQYF.

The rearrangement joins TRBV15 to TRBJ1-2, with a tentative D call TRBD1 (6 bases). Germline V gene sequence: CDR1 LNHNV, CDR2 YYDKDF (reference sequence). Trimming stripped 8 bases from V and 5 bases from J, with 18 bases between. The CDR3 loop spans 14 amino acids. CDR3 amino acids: CATQSRGLGYGYTF. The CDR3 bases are TGTGCCACCCAGAGCAGGGGTCTAGGGTATGGCTACACCTTC.

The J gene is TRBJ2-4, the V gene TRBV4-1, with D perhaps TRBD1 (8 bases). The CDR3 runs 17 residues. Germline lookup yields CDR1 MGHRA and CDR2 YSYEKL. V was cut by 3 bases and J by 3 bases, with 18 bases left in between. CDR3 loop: CASSQPTGGEGKNIQYF. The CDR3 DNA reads TGCGCCAGCAGCCAGCCCACAGGGGGGGAGGGCAAAAACATTCAGTACTTC.

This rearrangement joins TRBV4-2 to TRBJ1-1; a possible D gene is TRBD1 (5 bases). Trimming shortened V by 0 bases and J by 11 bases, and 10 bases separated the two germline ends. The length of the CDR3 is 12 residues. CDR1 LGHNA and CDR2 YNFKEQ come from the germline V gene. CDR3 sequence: CASSQDETDAFF. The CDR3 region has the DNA TGTGCCAGCAGCCAAGACGAGACAGACGCTTTCTTT.

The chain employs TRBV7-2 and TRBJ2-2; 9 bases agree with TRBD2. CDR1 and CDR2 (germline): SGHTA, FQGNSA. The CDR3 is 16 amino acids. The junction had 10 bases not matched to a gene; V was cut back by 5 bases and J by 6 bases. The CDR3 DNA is TGTGCCAGCAGCGCGGGAGGGCTGCGCGCGGCCGGGGAGCTGTTTTTT. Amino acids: CASSAGGLRAAGELFF.